This TCR beta chain was sequenced for a study of T-cell reconstitution after alpha-beta-depleted transplantation in children. This clonotype has a count of ten or more. The germline V gene has CDR1 DFQATT and CDR2 SNEGSKA (reference sequence). This CDR3 has 12 amino acids. V was clipped by 1 base and J by 2 bases, with 3 bases between them. This sample's TCRbeta library carried unique molecular identifier barcodes. TCRdb processed the PCR reads anew with MiXCR; each CDR3 protein has one entry. In the table there are almost 400,000 distinct CDR3 sequences, about a fifth of which are singletons. This clonotype originated in a human donor who donated a stem cell graft to a child with acute myeloid leukemia. Sequenced material: PBMCs from the stem cell graft donor, taken from the stem cell graft. The J gene is TRBJ1-3, the V gene TRBV20-1, with D uncertain. Written as DNA, the CDR3 is TGCAGTGCTAGAGTACCTGGAAACACCATATATTTT. Encoded protein: CSARVPGNTIYF.